This TCR beta chain was profiled in a study of T-cell reconstitution after alpha-beta-depleted transplantation in children. General study findings and limits: Reportedly, roughly two months post-transplant, alpha-beta T cells arose from several hundred expanded graft clones. Surviving recipient T cells and thymic progenitors accounted for the high day-60 TCRbeta diversity observed in some patients. At one year after transplant, newly produced T cells mostly accounted for T-cell counts and diversity.

Unique molecular identifiers featured in how the TCRbeta library was prepared. TCRdb itself ran the PCR reads through MiXCR, one entry per CDR3 protein. The sample shows 280,000 or so distinct CDR3 sequences, 11% of them seen only once. This clonotype has at least ten counts. Its antigen is unknown. The sequencing here drew on peripheral blood, taken 180 days after TCRalphabeta/CD19-depleted stem cell transplant. This sequence was found in a male patient aged 2-9 years who had a stem cell transplant for chronic granulomatous disease, so the T cells may come from the graft donor.

CDR3 nucleotide sequence: TGCGCCAGCAGTGACAACACCGGGGAGCTGTTTTTT. Protein: CASSDNTGELFF. The V gene is TRBV10-1, the J gene TRBJ2-2; D not resolved. The germline V gene has CDR1 WNHNN and CDR2 SYGVQD (reference sequence). The CDR3 has 12 residues. Trimming removed 3 bases from V and 2 bases from J, with 1 base in between.